These 25 T cell receptor beta chains originate from one sample sequenced in a study of Graves' ophthalmopathy and Graves' hyperthyroidism. RNA served as the template for amplifying TCR beta CDR3 regions. HTBI-primed RT-PCR formed the first round, and a multiplex PCR formed the second. TCRdb called the multiplex PCR reads again in MiXCR, with one record for every CDR3 protein. The sample has 500,000 to 600,000 distinct CDR3 sequences, under 45% seen once. The sequenced material came from peripheral blood or thyroid tissue (not recorded which). Receptors were obtained from an adult man with Graves' hyperthyroidism.

The sample holds many counts of this clonotype. The V gene is TRBV7-9, the J gene TRBJ2-2, with 8 bases fitting TRBD1. V lost 6 bases and J lost 3; bases outside the gene matches: 6. Germline-derived CDR1 and CDR2 are SEHNR and FQNEAQ (reference sequence). This CDR3 is 15 amino acids long. CDR3 region: CASSRQGWDTGELFF. The CDR3, as DNA: TGTGCCAGCAGTCGACAGGGGTGGGACACCGGGGAGCTGTTTTTT.

Comment on this clonotype: The junction does not match germline at one end; this may be a read error. The CDR3 spells CASSLAPQGATNEKPFF. CDR3 nucleotides: TGCGCCAGCAGCTTGGCCCCCCAAGGGGCAACTAATGAAAAACCGTTTTTT. The J gene is TRBJ1-4, the V gene TRBV5-1, with D possibly being TRBD1 (5 bases). CDR3 size: 17 residues. Germline V gives CDR1 SGHRS, CDR2 YFSETQ. The full variable domain, in which reference TRBV5-1 and TRBJ1-4 provide the parts outside the CDR3, is KAGVTQTPRYLIKTRGQQVTLSCSPISGHRSVSWYQQTPGQGLQFLFEYFSETQRNKGNFPGRFSGRQFSNSRSEMNVSTLELGDSALYLCASSLAPQGATNEKPFFGSGTQLSVL.

The rearrangement uses TRBV20-1 and TRBJ2-7; maybe TRBD1 (5 bases). The CDR3 spans 11 residues. Germline V lookup: CDR1 DFQATT, CDR2 SNEGSKA (reference sequence). V lost 1 base and J 7 bases, leaving 8 bases between the germline ends. CDR3 region: CSARGGAEQYF. The CDR3 nucleotides read TGCAGTGCTAGAGGGGGCGCGGAGCAGTACTTC.

CDR3: CASSFSFPSSYEQYF. DNA of the CDR3: TGTGCCAGCAGCTTTTCCTTCCCCAGCTCCTACGAGCAGTACTTC. The chain is built from TRBV7-2 and TRBJ2-7; no reliable D call. The CDR3 runs to 15 residues. Trimming shortened V by 3 bases and J by 0 bases, and 12 bases separated the two germline ends. Germline lookup yields CDR1 SGHTA and CDR2 FQGNSA.

Points on this clonotype: The conserved phenylalanine or tryptophan is not found at the CDR3 terminus, so this likely reflects a read error. The chain couples TRBV12-3 or TRBV12-4 to TRBJ2-2, with D tentatively TRBD1 (6 bases). This CDR3 region has 21 residues. Trimming shortened V by 7 bases and J by 2 bases, and 32 bases separated the two germline ends. The CDR3 DNA reads as TGTGCCAGCAAAGGTTACGCCGCGGACAGACCTCTCCTATTAAACACCGGGGAGCTGTTTCTT. It encodes CASKGYAADRPLLLNTGELFL.

V usage is TRBV10-3 and J usage is TRBJ2-7; 9 nucleotides match TRBD1. The last part of the DNA fits TRBJ2-1 better; the J call may be wrong. This CDR3 spans 13 amino acids. In germline, CDR1 is ENHRY, CDR2 SYGVKD. CDR3 in amino acids: CAAAPGQGNEQFF. CDR3 DNA sequence: TGTGCCGCCGCCCCGGGACAGGGAAATGAGCAGTTCTTC.

This rearrangement joins TRBV14 to TRBJ1-4, with D possibly TRBD1 on 6 matching bases. Germline CDR1 reads SGHDN; CDR2 reads FVKESK. Trimming stripped 3 bases from V and 0 bases from J, with 14 bases between. The CDR3 is made up of 17 amino acids. CDR3 nucleotide sequence: TGTGCCAGCAGCCACAGGGGAGGAACTCCAACTAATGAAAAACTGTTTTTT. It codes for CASSHRGGTPTNEKLFF.

V gene TRBV7-9 combines with J gene TRBJ2-5, with TRBD1 matching over 8 bases. Per germline, CDR1 SEHNR and CDR2 FQNEAQ (reference sequence). This CDR3 region has 13 residues. V gave up 1 base and J gave up 14 bases; unmatched junction bases: 9. The CDR3, as DNA: TGTGCCAGCAGCTTAGGGTCGGCGGGACAGGTCTACTTC. Amino acid sequence: CASSLGSAGQVYF.

This clonotype was counted at least ten times. The chain is built from TRBV19 and TRBJ1-1; TRBD1 might be the D (5 bases). Trimming cost V 7 bases and J 6 bases, with 21 bases left between them. There are 15 residues in the CDR3. Germline V gene lookup returns CDR1 LNHDA and CDR2 SQIVND (reference sequence). CDR3 in DNA: TGTGCCAGTATATCCAGCCGGGACGGTCGGTCTGAAGCTTTCTTT. It is translated as CASISSRDGRSEAFF.

The chain carries TRBV6-1 and TRBJ1-2; 7 bases map to TRBD1. The germline gives CDR1 MNHNS, CDR2 SASEGT. The CDR3 contains 13 residues. With V trimmed by 6 bases and J by 6 bases, 7 bases remained unmatched. The CDR3 coding sequence is TGTGCCAGCAGGAAGACAGGGTCGGATGGCTACACCTTC. As protein: CASRKTGSDGYTF.

This clonotype occurred many times. The chain links TRBV13 to TRBJ2-5, with 12 positions matching TRBD2. Losses at the gene ends were 5 bases for V and 1 base for J; bases not matched to a gene: 11. Germline V gene sequence: CDR1 PRHDT, CDR2 FYEKMQ (reference sequence). This CDR3 is built from 18 residues. Here the CDR3 reads CASSQRTSGVSGQETQYF. CDR3 DNA sequence: TGTGCCAGCAGCCAAAGGACTAGCGGGGTCTCTGGCCAAGAGACCCAGTACTTC. Full variable domain (missing parts from reference TRBV13 and TRBJ2-5): AAGVIQSPRHLIKEKRETATLKCYPIPRHDTVYWYQQGPGQDPQFLISFYEKMQSDKGSIPDRFSAQQFSDYHSELNMSSLELGDSALYFCASSQRTSGVSGQETQYFGPGTRLLVL.

On this clonotype itself: A much larger clone differs by one base, so this may be a read error. The chain couples TRBV10-3 to TRBJ2-5, with D perhaps TRBD2 (6 bases). CDR1 is ENHRY and CDR2 is SYGVKD in the germline V gene. This CDR3 comprises 14 residues. V lost 5 bases and J 5 bases, leaving 15 bases between the germline ends. The CDR3 coding sequence is TGTGCCATCAGTTACTCCGCAGGGAGGGAGACCCAGTACTTC. This codes for CAISYSAGRETQYF.

This clonotype was counted many times. The chain links TRBV5-1 to TRBJ2-7, with 7 positions matching TRBD2. This CDR3 region has 15 residues. CDR1 and CDR2 from the germline V gene are SGHRS and YFSETQ. Germline trimming cut 4 bases from V and 0 bases from J; bases unmatched to any gene: 7. CDR3 nucleotide sequence: TGCGCCAGCAGCGGGAGCGGGGCCATCTCCTACGAGCAGTACTTC. It yields the protein CASSGSGAISYEQYF.

The chain couples TRBV29-1 to TRBJ2-7, with D unclear. Looked up from germline, CDR1 is SQVTM and CDR2 is ANQGSEA. This CDR3 spans 11 amino acids. The V gene lost 8 bases and the J gene lost 0 bases, with 8 bases spanning the gap. The CDR3 DNA is TGCAGCTCAGCTCCCTCCTACGAGCAGTACTTC. Translated: CSSAPSYEQYF.

The count of this clonotype is one. The rearrangement uses TRBV7-9 and TRBJ2-5; 10 bases map to TRBD2. The germline V gene encodes CDR1 SEHNR and CDR2 FQNEAQ (reference sequence). Trimming cost V 1 base and J 5 bases; bases outside gene matches: 4. This CDR3 region has 15 residues. The CDR3, as DNA: TGTGCCAGCAGCTTAGTAAGCGGGGGGGGGGAGACCCAGTACTTC. Its translation: CASSLVSGGGETQYF. The entire variable domain, with the rest obtained from reference TRBV7-9 and TRBJ2-5, is as follows: DTGVSQNPRHKITKRGQNVTFRCDPISEHNRLYWYRQTLGQGPEFLTYFQNEAQLEKSRLLSDRFSAERPKGSFSTLEIQRTEQGDSAMYLCASSLVSGGGETQYFGPGTRLLVL.

This clonotype was observed at least ten times. V and J are TRBV11-2 and TRBJ1-4; 7 bases are a match to TRBD1. The V and J ends lost 6 bases and 4 bases, in that order; junction bases with no gene match: 8. This CDR3 spans 15 amino acids. The V gene's germline CDR1 is SGHAT and CDR2 FQNNGV. The CDR3 spells CASRLQGQINEKLFF. In DNA form, the CDR3 reads TGTGCCAGCAGACTCCAGGGACAGATTAATGAAAAACTGTTTTTT.

Many counts were recorded for this clonotype. The chain uses TRBV29-1 and TRBJ1-4, with 10 bases aligning to TRBD1. The germline V gene encodes CDR1 SQVTM and CDR2 ANQGSEA. The CDR3 runs 14 residues. V lost 5 bases and J lost 9; bases outside the gene matches: 9. The CDR3 DNA sequence: TGCAGCGTTCCCGGACAGGGGGGATACAAAAAACTGTTTTTT. Amino acids: CSVPGQGGYKKLFF.

V and J are TRBV7-2 and TRBJ1-3; the D gene is possibly TRBD1 (5 bases). The CDR3 has 16 residues. The V gene's germline CDR1 is SGHTA and CDR2 FQGNSA. V was shortened by 5 bases and J by 7 bases, with 21 bases between the two germline ends. CDR3 protein: CASSRDGLLAGNTIYF. Here the CDR3 DNA reads TGTGCCAGCAGCAGGGACGGTCTCCTTGCCGGGAACACCATATATTTT.

This clonotype was seen at least ten times. This sequence joins TRBV20-1 and TRBJ2-2, with no clear D. V was trimmed by 1 base and J by 0 bases, leaving 3 bases between them. The length of the CDR3 is 13 residues. CDR1 DFQATT and CDR2 SNEGSKA come from the germline V gene (reference sequence). This CDR3 is CSARVSNTGELFF. The CDR3 region has the DNA TGCAGTGCTAGAGTTTCGAACACCGGGGAGCTGTTTTTT.

This clonotype was counted ten times or more. J is TRBJ1-2 and V is TRBV5-1, with D possibly being TRBD1 (6 bases). This CDR3 region has 17 residues. Trimming removed 3 bases at V and 4 bases at J, with 22 bases between. Germline V lookup: CDR1 SGHRS, CDR2 YFSETQ. The CDR3 protein is CASSSRSDVQGVYGYTF. CDR3 DNA sequence: TGCGCCAGCAGCTCCCGAAGCGATGTACAGGGTGTCTATGGCTACACCTTC.

The V gene is TRBV29-1, the J gene TRBJ1-5; D not resolved. Trimming removed 4 bases from V and 11 bases from J, with 18 bases in between. There are 13 residues in the CDR3. The germline CDR1 and CDR2 sequences are SQVTM and ANQGSEA. The CDR3 reads CSVVFASQETQHF. CDR3 DNA: TGCAGCGTTGTATTTGCCAGCCAGGAGACCCAGCATTTT.

About this clonotype: A single base separates this from a much larger clone, so it may be a read error. The rearrangement links TRBV2 to TRBJ1-3; D is undetermined. CDR1 is SNHLY, CDR2 FYNNEI, per germline. The CDR3 is made up of 12 amino acids. V lost 11 bases, J lost 1 base, and 9 bases lay in between. This CDR3 is CARVGSGNTIYF. CDR3 in DNA: TGTGCCCGCGTGGGTTCTGGAAACACCATATATTTT.

The chain carries TRBV27 and TRBJ1-4; D call uncertain. Trimming shortened V by 7 bases and J by 7 bases, and 13 bases separated the two germline ends. The CDR3 is made up of 13 amino acids. Germline lookup yields CDR1 MNHEY and CDR2 SMNVEV (reference sequence). CDR3 nucleotides: TGTGCCAGCACCCAGAGGCCCGGTGAAAAACTGTTTTTT. This translates into CASTQRPGEKLFF.

Notes on this clonotype: A junction boundary mismatches the germline segment, possibly from a read error. V and J are TRBV30 and TRBJ2-5, with 12 bases aligning to TRBD2. The CDR3 is 14 amino acids. Per germline, CDR1 GTSNPN and CDR2 SVGIG (reference sequence). Here the CDR3 DNA reads TGTGCCTGGAGCATCGGACTAGCGGGGCCCCACGTTGACTTC. Translating gives CAWSIGLAGPHVDF.

This clonotype appeared many times. The rearrangement uses TRBV7-9 and TRBJ1-1; 9 nucleotides line up with TRBD1. This CDR3 is built from 15 residues. CDR1 is SEHNR, CDR2 FQNEAQ, per germline (reference sequence). Trimming took 5 bases from V and 2 from J; bases not matched to a gene: 6. CDR3 bases: TGTGCCAGCAGCCACCGGGACAGGGCTAACACTGAAGCTTTCTTT. This sequence encodes CASSHRDRANTEAFF. The complete variable domain, with remaining parts taken from reference TRBV7-9 and TRBJ1-1, reads DTGVSQNPRHKITKRGQNVTFRCDPISEHNRLYWYRQTLGQGPEFLTYFQNEAQLEKSRLLSDRFSAERPKGSFSTLEIQRTEQGDSAMYLCASSHRDRANTEAFFGQGTRLTVV.